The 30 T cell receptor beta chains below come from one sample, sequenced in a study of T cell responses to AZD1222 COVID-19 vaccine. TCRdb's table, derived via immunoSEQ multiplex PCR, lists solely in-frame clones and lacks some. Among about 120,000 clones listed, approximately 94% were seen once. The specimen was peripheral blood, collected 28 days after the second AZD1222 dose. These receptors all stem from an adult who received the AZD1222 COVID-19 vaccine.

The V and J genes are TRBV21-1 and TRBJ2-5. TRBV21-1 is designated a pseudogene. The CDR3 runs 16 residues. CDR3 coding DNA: TGTGCCAGCAGCGAAAAACTTAGACCGCAACAAGAGACCCAGTACTTC. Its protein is CASSEKLRPQQETQYF.

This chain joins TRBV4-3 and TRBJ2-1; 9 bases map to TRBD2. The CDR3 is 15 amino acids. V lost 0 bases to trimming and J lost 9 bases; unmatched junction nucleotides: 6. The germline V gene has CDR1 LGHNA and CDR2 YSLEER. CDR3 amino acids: CASSQEAGGGGEQFF. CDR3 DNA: TGCGCCAGCAGCCAAGAAGCGGGGGGTGGGGGTGAGCAGTTCTTC.

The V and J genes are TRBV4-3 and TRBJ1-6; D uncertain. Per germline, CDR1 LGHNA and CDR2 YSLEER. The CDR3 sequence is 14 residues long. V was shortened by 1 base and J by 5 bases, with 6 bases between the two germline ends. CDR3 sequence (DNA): TGCGCCAGCAGCCAAGTAAACCATAATTCACCCCTCCACTTT. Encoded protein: CASSQVNHNSPLHF.

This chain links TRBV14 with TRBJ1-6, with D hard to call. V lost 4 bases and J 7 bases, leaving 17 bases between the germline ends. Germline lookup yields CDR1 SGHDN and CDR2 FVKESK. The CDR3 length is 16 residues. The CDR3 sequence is CASSPLGRPPNSPLHF. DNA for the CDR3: TGTGCCAGCAGCCCCCTAGGCAGGCCACCGAATTCACCCCTCCACTTT.

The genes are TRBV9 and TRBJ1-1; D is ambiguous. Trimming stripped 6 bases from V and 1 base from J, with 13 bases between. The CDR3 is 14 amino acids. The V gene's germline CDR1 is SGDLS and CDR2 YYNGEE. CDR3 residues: CASTREIENTEAFF. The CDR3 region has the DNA TGTGCCAGCACCCGAGAGATCGAGAACACTGAAGCTTTCTTT.

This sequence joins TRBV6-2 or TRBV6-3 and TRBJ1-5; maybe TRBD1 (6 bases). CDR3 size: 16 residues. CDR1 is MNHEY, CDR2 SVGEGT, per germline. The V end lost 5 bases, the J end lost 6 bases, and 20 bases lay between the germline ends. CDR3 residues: CASSNHREPGGQPQHF. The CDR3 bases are TGTGCCAGCAGTAATCACAGGGAACCTGGGGGTCAGCCCCAGCATTTT.

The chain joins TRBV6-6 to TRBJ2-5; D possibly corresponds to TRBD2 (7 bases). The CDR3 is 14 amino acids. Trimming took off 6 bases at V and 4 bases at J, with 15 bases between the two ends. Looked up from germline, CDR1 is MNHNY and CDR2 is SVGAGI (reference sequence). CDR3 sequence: CASRPGGQGETQYF. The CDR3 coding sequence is TGTGCCAGCAGACCCGGGGGGCAGGGAGAGACCCAGTACTTC.

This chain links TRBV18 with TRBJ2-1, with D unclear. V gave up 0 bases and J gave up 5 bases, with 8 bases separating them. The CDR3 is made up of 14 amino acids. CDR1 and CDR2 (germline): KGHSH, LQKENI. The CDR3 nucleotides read TGTGCCAGCTCACCACCCGAAGGAAACAATGAGCAGTTCTTC. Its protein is CASSPPEGNNEQFF.

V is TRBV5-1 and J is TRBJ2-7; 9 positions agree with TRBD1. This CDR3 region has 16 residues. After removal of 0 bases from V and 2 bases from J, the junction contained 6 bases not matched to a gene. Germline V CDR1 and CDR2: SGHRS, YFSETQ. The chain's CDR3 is CASSLESRTGAYEQYF. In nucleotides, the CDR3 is TGCGCCAGCAGCTTGGAAAGTCGGACAGGGGCCTACGAGCAGTACTTC.

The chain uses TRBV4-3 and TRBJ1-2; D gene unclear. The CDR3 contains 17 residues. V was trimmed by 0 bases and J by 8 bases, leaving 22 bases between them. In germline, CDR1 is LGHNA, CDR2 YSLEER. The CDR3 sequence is CASSQEAGLRAHGGYTF. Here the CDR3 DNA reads TGCGCCAGCAGCCAAGAGGCTGGGTTAAGGGCACATGGGGGCTACACCTTC.

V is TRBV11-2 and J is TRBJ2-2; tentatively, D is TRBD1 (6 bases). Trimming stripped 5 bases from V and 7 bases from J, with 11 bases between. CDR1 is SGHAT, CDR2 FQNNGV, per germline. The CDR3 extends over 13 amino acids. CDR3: CASSQTGVGELFF. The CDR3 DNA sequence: TGTGCCAGCAGCCAGACAGGTGTCGGGGAGCTGTTTTTT.

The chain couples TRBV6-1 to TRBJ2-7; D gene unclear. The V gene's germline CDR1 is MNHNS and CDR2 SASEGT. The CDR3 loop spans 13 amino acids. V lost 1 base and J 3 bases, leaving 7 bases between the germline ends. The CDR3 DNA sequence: TGTGCCAGCAGTGAAGTGGGTAGCTACGAGCAGTACTTC. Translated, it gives CASSEVGSYEQYF.

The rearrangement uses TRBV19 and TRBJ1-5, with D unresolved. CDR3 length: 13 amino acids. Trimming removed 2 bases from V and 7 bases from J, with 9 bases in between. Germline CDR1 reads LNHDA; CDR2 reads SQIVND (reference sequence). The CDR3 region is CASSIQEGQPQHF. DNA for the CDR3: TGTGCCAGTAGTATACAGGAAGGGCAGCCCCAGCATTTT.

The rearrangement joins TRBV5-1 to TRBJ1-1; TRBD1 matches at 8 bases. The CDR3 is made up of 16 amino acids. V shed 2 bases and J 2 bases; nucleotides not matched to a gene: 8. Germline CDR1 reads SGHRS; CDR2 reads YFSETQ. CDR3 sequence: CASSFPNGQGNTEAFF. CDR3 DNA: TGCGCCAGCAGCTTCCCCAACGGACAGGGAAACACTGAAGCTTTCTTT.

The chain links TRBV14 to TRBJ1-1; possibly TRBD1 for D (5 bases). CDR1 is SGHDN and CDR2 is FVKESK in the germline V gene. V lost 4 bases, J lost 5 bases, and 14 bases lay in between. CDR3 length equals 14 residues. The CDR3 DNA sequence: TGTGCCAGCAGCCCCATGGGGGGGGGTACTGAAGCTTTCTTT. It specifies CASSPMGGGTEAFF.

CDR3 nucleotide sequence: TGTGCCAGCAGTCCAGGACTAGCTCTCAATGAGCAGTTCTTC. Its translation: CASSPGLALNEQFF. This rearrangement joins TRBV6-5 to TRBJ2-1, with TRBD2 matching 8 bases. CDR3 size: 14 residues. CDR1 is MNHEY and CDR2 is SVGAGI in the germline V gene. Trimming took 5 bases from V and 6 from J; bases not matched to a gene: 6.

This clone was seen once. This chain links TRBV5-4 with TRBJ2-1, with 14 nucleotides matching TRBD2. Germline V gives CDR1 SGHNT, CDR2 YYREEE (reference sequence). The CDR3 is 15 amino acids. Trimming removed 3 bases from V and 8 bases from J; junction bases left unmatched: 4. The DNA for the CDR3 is TGTGCCAGCAGCTCGACTAGCGGGAGGGCCCATGAGCAGTTCTTC. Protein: CASSSTSGRAHEQFF.

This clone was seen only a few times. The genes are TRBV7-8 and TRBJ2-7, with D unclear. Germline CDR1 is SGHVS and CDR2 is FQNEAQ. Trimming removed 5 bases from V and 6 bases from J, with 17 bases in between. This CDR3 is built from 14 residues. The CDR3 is CASSPHLVTIEQYF. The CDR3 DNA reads TGTGCCAGCAGCCCCCACCTAGTAACTATCGAGCAGTACTTC.

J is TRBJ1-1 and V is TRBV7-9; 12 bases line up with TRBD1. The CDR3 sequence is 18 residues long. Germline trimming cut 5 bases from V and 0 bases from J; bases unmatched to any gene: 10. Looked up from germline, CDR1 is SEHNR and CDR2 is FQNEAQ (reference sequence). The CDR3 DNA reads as TGTGCCAGCAGCATAGACCGGGACAGGGGGCAACTGAACACTGAAGCTTTCTTT. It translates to CASSIDRDRGQLNTEAFF.

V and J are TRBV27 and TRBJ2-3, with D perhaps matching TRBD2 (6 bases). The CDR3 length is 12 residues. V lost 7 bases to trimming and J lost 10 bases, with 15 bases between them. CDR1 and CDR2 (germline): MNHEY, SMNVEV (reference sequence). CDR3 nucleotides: TGTGCCAGCATGGACTACAATGCCGCGCAGTATTTT. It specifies CASMDYNAAQYF.

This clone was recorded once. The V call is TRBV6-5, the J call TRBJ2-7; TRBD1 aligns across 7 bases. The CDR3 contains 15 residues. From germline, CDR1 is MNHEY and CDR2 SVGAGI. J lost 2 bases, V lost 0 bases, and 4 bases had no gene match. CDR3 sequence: CASSYSTGSPYEQYF. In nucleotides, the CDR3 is TGTGCCAGCAGTTACTCGACAGGGTCTCCCTACGAGCAGTACTTC.

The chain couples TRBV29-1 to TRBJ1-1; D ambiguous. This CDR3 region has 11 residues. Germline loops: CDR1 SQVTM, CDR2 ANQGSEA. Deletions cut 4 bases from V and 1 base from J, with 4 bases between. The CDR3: CSVGENTEAFF. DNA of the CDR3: TGCAGCGTTGGAGAGAACACTGAAGCTTTCTTT.

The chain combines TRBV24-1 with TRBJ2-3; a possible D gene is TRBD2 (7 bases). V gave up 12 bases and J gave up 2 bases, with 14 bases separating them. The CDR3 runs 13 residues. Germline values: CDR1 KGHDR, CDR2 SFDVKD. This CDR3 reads CAVGGTNTDTQYF. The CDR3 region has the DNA TGTGCCGTCGGGGGGACAAACACAGATACGCAGTATTTT.

CDR3 loop: CASSASGGAGTDTQYF. The CDR3 region has the DNA TGTGCCAGCAGCGCTAGCGGGGGGGCAGGCACAGATACGCAGTATTTT. V is TRBV9 and J is TRBJ2-3; TRBD2 matches 12 bases. Germline CDR1 SGDLS, CDR2 YYNGEE. Trimming cost V 3 bases and J 1 base; bases outside gene matches: 3. The CDR3 is 16 amino acids.

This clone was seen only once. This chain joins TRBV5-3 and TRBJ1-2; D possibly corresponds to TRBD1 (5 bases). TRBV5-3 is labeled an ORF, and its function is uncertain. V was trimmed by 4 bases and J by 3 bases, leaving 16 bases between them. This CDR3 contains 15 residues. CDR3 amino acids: CARSPLGAHYYGYTF. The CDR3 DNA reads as TGTGCCAGAAGCCCTCTAGGGGCCCACTACTATGGCTACACCTTC.

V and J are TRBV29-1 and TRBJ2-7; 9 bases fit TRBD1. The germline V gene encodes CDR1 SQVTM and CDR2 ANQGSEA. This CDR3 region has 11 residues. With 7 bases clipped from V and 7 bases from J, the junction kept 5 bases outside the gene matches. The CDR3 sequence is CSARQGGEQYF. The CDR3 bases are TGCAGCGCTAGACAGGGGGGGGAGCAGTACTTC.

The CDR3 loop is CAWSKPGQQETQYF. CDR3 bases: TGTGCCTGGAGTAAGCCGGGACAGCAAGAGACCCAGTACTTC. The rearrangement uses TRBV30 and TRBJ2-5, with TRBD1 identical over 7 bases. The germline gives CDR1 GTSNPN, CDR2 SVGIG (reference sequence). The CDR3 consists of 14 residues. With 2 bases clipped from V and 2 bases from J, the junction kept 5 bases outside the gene matches.

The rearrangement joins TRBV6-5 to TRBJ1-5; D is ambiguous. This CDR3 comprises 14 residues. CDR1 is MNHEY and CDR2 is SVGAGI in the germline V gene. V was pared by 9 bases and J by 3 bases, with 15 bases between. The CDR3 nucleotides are TGTGCCAGTCGGACGGGTAACCCCAATCAGCCCCAGCATTTT. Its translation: CASRTGNPNQPQHF.

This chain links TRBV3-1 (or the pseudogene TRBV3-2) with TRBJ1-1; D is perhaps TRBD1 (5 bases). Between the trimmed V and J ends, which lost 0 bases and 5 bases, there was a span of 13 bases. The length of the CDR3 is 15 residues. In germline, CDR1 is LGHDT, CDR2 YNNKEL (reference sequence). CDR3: CASSQDRGAGTEAFF. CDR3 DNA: TGTGCCAGCAGCCAAGATAGGGGCGCTGGTACTGAAGCTTTCTTT.

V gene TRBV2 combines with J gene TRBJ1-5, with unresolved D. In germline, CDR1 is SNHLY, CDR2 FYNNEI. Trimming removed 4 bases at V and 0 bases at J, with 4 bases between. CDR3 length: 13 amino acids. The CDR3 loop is CASSVDSNQPQHF. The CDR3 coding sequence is TGTGCCAGCAGTGTCGATAGCAATCAGCCCCAGCATTTT.